A selection of T cell receptor beta chains follows, all from one sample in a study of T cell responses to AZD1222 COVID-19 vaccine. Method: immunoSEQ multiplex PCR; TCRdb's copy keeps in-frame clones and lacks some. In the table there are roughly 150,000 clones, over 90% of which are singletons. Source: peripheral blood, taken on day 0 of AZD1222 vaccination. Source of these receptors: an adult in good health. Both conserved end residues are part of each CDR3. The D gene is left open where the match is weak. The listing skips clone size in some rows; elsewhere it reads once, few, many or a size class.

j_gene: TRBJ2-1; v_gene: TRBV10-2; abundance: -; d_gene: -; CDR3aa: CASSAGTRQFF; CDR3nt: TGCGCCAGCAGTGCGGGTACGCGGCAGTTCTTC
j_gene: TRBJ1-6; v_gene: TRBV6-6; abundance: -; d_gene: -; CDR3aa: CASSASDGTHSPLHF; CDR3nt: TGTGCCAGCAGTGCTTCGGACGGAACCCATTCACCCCTCCACTTT
j_gene: TRBJ1-6; v_gene: TRBV3-1/TRBV3-2; abundance: -; d_gene: -; CDR3aa: CASSIFLENSPLHF; CDR3nt: TGTGCCAGCAGCATCTTTCTGGAGAATTCACCCCTCCACTTT
j_gene: TRBJ2-3; v_gene: TRBV9; abundance: -; d_gene: -; CDR3aa: CASSVELFSTDTQYF; CDR3nt: TGTGCCAGCAGCGTAGAGTTGTTTAGCACAGATACGCAGTATTTT
j_gene: TRBJ1-6; v_gene: TRBV10-3; abundance: -; d_gene: -; CDR3aa: CAISESRDGLSPLHF; CDR3nt: TGTGCCATCAGTGAGTCGAGGGACGGCTTGTCACCCCTCCACTTT
j_gene: TRBJ2-1; v_gene: TRBV4-3; abundance: -; d_gene: -; CDR3aa: CASSQGYGAYNEQFF; CDR3nt: TGCGCCAGCAGCCAAGGTTACGGAGCCTACAATGAGCAGTTCTTC
j_gene: TRBJ2-5; v_gene: TRBV19; abundance: -; d_gene: TRBD2; CDR3aa: CASTPTSGGETQYF; CDR3nt: TGTGCCAGTACCCCGACTAGCGGGGGAGAGACCCAGTACTTC
j_gene: TRBJ2-1; v_gene: TRBV7-3; abundance: -; d_gene: -; CDR3aa: CASSSNPSSYNEQFF; CDR3nt: TGTGCCAGCAGCTCAAATCCCAGCTCCTACAATGAGCAGTTCTTC
j_gene: TRBJ1-1; v_gene: TRBV5-8; abundance: -; d_gene: -; CDR3aa: CASSLLTTGRRDRDTEAFF; CDR3nt: TGTGCCAGCAGCTTATTGACGACAGGACGTAGGGACCGGGACACTGAAGCTTTCTTT
j_gene: TRBJ1-3; v_gene: TRBV27; abundance: -; d_gene: -; CDR3aa: CASSLRSGNTIYF; CDR3nt: TGTGCCAGCAGTTTACGCTCTGGAAACACCATATATTTT
j_gene: TRBJ2-2; v_gene: TRBV3-1/TRBV3-2; abundance: -; d_gene: -; CDR3aa: CASSHFILAKEIAGELFF; CDR3nt: TGTGCCAGCAGCCACTTTATCCTAGCGAAGGAAATTGCCGGGGAGCTGTTTTTT
j_gene: TRBJ1-2; v_gene: TRBV5-4; abundance: -; d_gene: TRBD1; CDR3aa: CASRAGQGANYGYTF; CDR3nt: TGTGCCAGCAGAGCCGGACAGGGGGCTAACTATGGCTACACCTTC
j_gene: TRBJ2-5; v_gene: TRBV18; abundance: -; d_gene: TRBD2; CDR3aa: CASSPAGTSGIGRETQYF; CDR3nt: TGTGCCAGCTCACCTGCCGGGACTAGCGGGATCGGAAGGGAGACCCAGTACTTC
j_gene: TRBJ1-4; v_gene: TRBV7-9; abundance: -; d_gene: TRBD1; CDR3aa: CASSFMTGGDEKLFF; CDR3nt: TGTGCCAGCAGCTTCATGACAGGGGGCGATGAAAAACTGTTTTTT
j_gene: TRBJ1-2; v_gene: TRBV14; abundance: -; d_gene: -; CDR3aa: CASSQGRGYGYTF; CDR3nt: TGTGCCAGCAGCCAAGGGCGGGGCTATGGCTACACCTTC
j_gene: TRBJ1-5; v_gene: TRBV30; abundance: -; d_gene: TRBD1; CDR3aa: CAWSEGGQGNQPQHF; CDR3nt: TGTGCCTGGAGTGAAGGCGGACAGGGCAATCAGCCCCAGCATTTT
j_gene: TRBJ1-6; v_gene: TRBV27; abundance: -; d_gene: -; CDR3aa: CASSSAGLNSPLHF; CDR3nt: TGTGCCAGCAGTTCCGCGGGGCTAAATTCACCCCTCCACTTT
j_gene: TRBJ1-4; v_gene: TRBV7-2; abundance: -; d_gene: TRBD1; CDR3aa: CASSSAGGGEKLFF; CDR3nt: TGTGCCAGCAGCTCCGCAGGGGGCGGGGAAAAACTGTTTTTT
j_gene: TRBJ2-7; v_gene: TRBV6-5; abundance: -; d_gene: TRBD1; CDR3aa: CASRTGGEQYF; CDR3nt: TGTGCCAGCAGGACAGGGGGCGAGCAGTACTTC
j_gene: TRBJ1-6; v_gene: TRBV6-5; abundance: -; d_gene: -; CDR3aa: CASSYPTGPLHF; CDR3nt: TGTGCCAGCAGTTACCCTACAGGGCCCCTCCACTTT
j_gene: TRBJ1-5; v_gene: TRBV6-5; abundance: -; d_gene: TRBD1; CDR3aa: CASTETGDQPQHF; CDR3nt: TGTGCCAGCACCGAAACAGGGGATCAGCCCCAGCATTTT
j_gene: TRBJ2-5; v_gene: TRBV6-5; abundance: once; d_gene: -; CDR3aa: CASRDLGAETQYF; CDR3nt: TGTGCCAGCAGAGATCTAGGTGCAGAGACCCAGTACTTC
j_gene: TRBJ1-4; v_gene: TRBV6-5; abundance: once; d_gene: -; CDR3aa: CATKARGSTNEKLFF; CDR3nt: TGTGCCACAAAAGCTAGGGGGTCCACTAATGAAAAACTGTTTTTT
j_gene: TRBJ1-4; v_gene: TRBV3-1/TRBV3-2; abundance: -; d_gene: -; CDR3aa: CASSQAGLREKLFF; CDR3nt: TGTGCCAGCAGCCAGGCGGGACTTCGCGAAAAACTGTTTTTT
j_gene: TRBJ2-7; v_gene: TRBV4-2; abundance: -; d_gene: TRBD2; CDR3aa: CASTATGGGHEQYF; CDR3nt: TGTGCCAGCACAGCCACGGGGGGTGGCCACGAGCAGTACTTC
j_gene: TRBJ2-6; v_gene: TRBV7-2; abundance: -; d_gene: -; CDR3aa: CASSVSYSSGANVLTF; CDR3nt: TGTGCCAGCAGCGTATCATACAGCTCTGGGGCCAACGTCCTGACTTTC
j_gene: TRBJ1-1; v_gene: TRBV19; abundance: -; d_gene: -; CDR3aa: CASSRGQLNTEAFF; CDR3nt: TGTGCCAGTAGTAGAGGACAGCTGAACACTGAAGCTTTCTTT
j_gene: TRBJ1-2; v_gene: TRBV9; abundance: -; d_gene: -; CDR3aa: CASSVVAGGGYTF; CDR3nt: TGTGCCAGCAGCGTAGTGGCAGGTGGTGGCTACACCTTC
j_gene: TRBJ1-6; v_gene: TRBV4-1; abundance: -; d_gene: -; CDR3aa: CASSQAGRSPLHF; CDR3nt: TGCGCCAGCAGCCAAGCGGGGCGATCACCCCTCCACTTT
j_gene: TRBJ2-5; v_gene: TRBV5-1; abundance: -; d_gene: TRBD1; CDR3aa: CASSADRGGRGETQYF; CDR3nt: TGCGCCAGCAGCGCGGACAGGGGCGGTAGGGGGGAGACCCAGTACTTC
j_gene: TRBJ1-3; v_gene: TRBV18; abundance: -; d_gene: TRBD1; CDR3aa: CASSATGTGNTIYF; CDR3nt: TGTGCCAGCTCAGCGACAGGGACTGGAAACACCATATATTTT
j_gene: TRBJ1-2; v_gene: TRBV15; abundance: once; d_gene: -; CDR3aa: CATSRDLYYGYTF; CDR3nt: TGTGCCACCAGCAGGGACCTATACTATGGCTACACCTTC
j_gene: TRBJ2-7; v_gene: TRBV30; abundance: -; d_gene: -; CDR3aa: CASSSGKANEQYF; CDR3nt: TGTGCCTCCTCCTCCGGAAAAGCTAACGAGCAGTACTTC
j_gene: TRBJ1-1; v_gene: TRBV6-5; abundance: few; d_gene: -; CDR3aa: CASSPQGGKAFF; CDR3nt: TGTGCCAGCAGTCCCCAAGGGGGGAAAGCTTTCTTT
j_gene: TRBJ1-4; v_gene: TRBV5-5; abundance: few; d_gene: TRBD1; CDR3aa: CASSIGQGSGEKLFF; CDR3nt: TGTGCCAGCAGCATAGGACAGGGGAGTGGTGAAAAACTGTTTTTT
j_gene: TRBJ2-7; v_gene: TRBV3-1/TRBV3-2; abundance: once; d_gene: -; CDR3aa: CASSQASSGDYEQYF; CDR3nt: TGTGCCAGCAGCCAAGCCTCCTCGGGAGACTACGAGCAGTACTTC
j_gene: TRBJ1-6; v_gene: TRBV3-1/TRBV3-2; abundance: -; d_gene: TRBD1; CDR3aa: CASSRLPGGSDSPLHF; CDR3nt: TGTGCCAGCAGCCGACTCCCAGGGGGCAGTGATTCACCCCTCCACTTT
j_gene: TRBJ2-1; v_gene: TRBV3-1/TRBV3-2; abundance: -; d_gene: TRBD2; CDR3aa: CASSQGKGLAGYNEQFF; CDR3nt: TGTGCCAGCAGCCAAGGCAAGGGACTAGCGGGTTACAATGAGCAGTTCTTC
j_gene: TRBJ1-1; v_gene: TRBV30; abundance: -; d_gene: -; CDR3aa: CAWTTNRDTEAFF; CDR3nt: TGTGCCTGGACAACTAACAGGGACACTGAAGCTTTCTTT
j_gene: TRBJ2-5; v_gene: TRBV14; abundance: -; d_gene: -; CDR3aa: CASSPGRGRSATSETQYF; CDR3nt: TGTGCCAGCAGCCCAGGGAGAGGGAGAAGCGCCACTTCAGAGACCCAGTACTTC
j_gene: TRBJ1-1; v_gene: TRBV20-1; abundance: -; d_gene: -; CDR3aa: CSASLIPEAFF; CDR3nt: TGCAGTGCTAGTTTGATCCCTGAAGCTTTCTTT
j_gene: TRBJ1-5; v_gene: TRBV30; abundance: -; d_gene: TRBD1; CDR3aa: CAWSVRQGPYQPQHF; CDR3nt: TGTGCCTGGAGTGTCCGACAGGGACCCTATCAGCCCCAGCATTTT
j_gene: TRBJ1-5; v_gene: TRBV20-1; abundance: -; d_gene: -; CDR3aa: CSASRTVSNQPQHF; CDR3nt: TGCAGTGCTAGTAGGACAGTAAGCAATCAGCCCCAGCATTTT
j_gene: TRBJ2-2; v_gene: TRBV27; abundance: -; d_gene: -; CDR3aa: CASRWGLDTGELFF; CDR3nt: TGTGCCAGCAGATGGGGGCTGGACACCGGGGAGCTGTTTTTT
j_gene: TRBJ2-1; v_gene: TRBV9; abundance: -; d_gene: TRBD1; CDR3aa: CASSAEWGQGPTYNEQFF; CDR3nt: TGTGCCAGCAGCGCCGAGTGGGGACAGGGTCCTACATACAATGAGCAGTTCTTC